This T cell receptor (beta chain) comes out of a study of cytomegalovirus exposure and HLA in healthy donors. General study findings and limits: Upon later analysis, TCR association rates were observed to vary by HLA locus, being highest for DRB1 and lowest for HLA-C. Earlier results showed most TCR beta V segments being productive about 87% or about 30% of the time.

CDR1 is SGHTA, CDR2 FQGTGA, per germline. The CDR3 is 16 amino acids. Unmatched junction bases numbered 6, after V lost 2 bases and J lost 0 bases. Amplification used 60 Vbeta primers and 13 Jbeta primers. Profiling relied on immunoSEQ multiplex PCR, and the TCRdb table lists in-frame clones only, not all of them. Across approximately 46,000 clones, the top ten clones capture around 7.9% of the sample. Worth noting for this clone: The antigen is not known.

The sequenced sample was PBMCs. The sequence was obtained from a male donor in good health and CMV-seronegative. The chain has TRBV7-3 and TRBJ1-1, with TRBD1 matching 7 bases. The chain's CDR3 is CASSLQAGGMNTEAFF. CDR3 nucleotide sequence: TGTGCCAGCAGCTTACAGGCAGGGGGGATGAACACTGAAGCTTTCTTT.